The rows below give T cell receptor beta chains drawn from one sample of a study of cytomegalovirus exposure and HLA in healthy donors. Measured with immunoSEQ multiplex PCR; TCRdb has only the in-frame clones, and not every one. Altogether fewer than 250,000 clones are present, about 85% being singletons, with the ten largest covering roughly a tenth. The material sequenced was PBMCs. All receptors derive from a woman aged 45 to 65 in good health and CMV-seropositive. Both conserved end residues are part of each CDR3. The D gene is left open where the match is weak. Size tells how often a clone was seen (once, few, many) or the class of an expanded clone, and some rows leave it out.

clone size: -; V gene: TRBV18; J gene: TRBJ1-4; D gene: -; CDR3 DNA: TGTGCCAGCTCACCATATCAGAGCGACGCGGGTGAAAAACTGTTTTTT; CDR3 protein: CASSPYQSDAGEKLFF
clone size: few; V gene: TRBV29-1; J gene: TRBJ1-1; D gene: -; CDR3 DNA: TGCAGCGGTGGGGGGGCTGAAGCTTTCTTT; CDR3 protein: CSGGGAEAFF
clone size: -; V gene: TRBV7-9; J gene: TRBJ2-3; D gene: TRBD1; CDR3 DNA: TGTGCCAGCAGCCATCTGACAGGGGTGGGCACAGATACGCAGTATTTT; CDR3 protein: CASSHLTGVGTDTQYF
clone size: -; V gene: TRBV5-4; J gene: TRBJ1-4; D gene: -; CDR3 DNA: TGTGCCAGCAGCCCCGGGGGAACTGCAACTAATGAAAAACTGTTTTTT; CDR3 protein: CASSPGGTATNEKLFF
clone size: few; V gene: TRBV6-1; J gene: TRBJ2-3; D gene: -; CDR3 DNA: TGTGCCAGCAGGGACAGCCTATTCACAGATACGCAGTATTTT; CDR3 protein: CASRDSLFTDTQYF
clone size: -; V gene: TRBV11-2; J gene: TRBJ1-1; D gene: TRBD1; CDR3 DNA: TGTGCCAGCAGCTTAGATTTCGGACAGGGGAATCCGAACACTGAAGCTTTCTTT; CDR3 protein: CASSLDFGQGNPNTEAFF
clone size: -; V gene: TRBV7-9; J gene: TRBJ2-5; D gene: TRBD1; CDR3 DNA: TGTTCCAGCAGCTTAGGGCAGGGGGCACACGAGACCCAGTACTTC; CDR3 protein: CSSSLGQGAHETQYF
clone size: -; V gene: TRBV4-1; J gene: TRBJ1-6; D gene: TRBD1; CDR3 DNA: TGCGCCAGCAGCCAAGAGTACAGGGGTGGGTCACCCCTCCACTTT; CDR3 protein: CASSQEYRGGSPLHF
clone size: -; V gene: TRBV7-2; J gene: TRBJ2-1; D gene: -; CDR3 DNA: TGTGCCAGCAGCTTAGGGGGTGCCGACTATAATGAGCAGTTCTTC; CDR3 protein: CASSLGGADYNEQFF
clone size: -; V gene: TRBV2; J gene: TRBJ1-4; D gene: -; CDR3 DNA: TGTGCCAGCAGTGATGACACTTCTTCAAATGAAAAACTGTTTTTT; CDR3 protein: CASSDDTSSNEKLFF
clone size: -; V gene: TRBV7-9; J gene: TRBJ2-3; D gene: -; CDR3 DNA: TGTGCCAGCAGTAGAGACAGTACCCCCGTCACAGATACGCAGTATTTT; CDR3 protein: CASSRDSTPVTDTQYF
clone size: -; V gene: TRBV6-1; J gene: TRBJ1-1; D gene: -; CDR3 DNA: TGTGCCAGCAAAGTAGTCCGGGACACTGAAGCTTTCTTT; CDR3 protein: CASKVVRDTEAFF
clone size: -; V gene: TRBV19; J gene: TRBJ1-5; D gene: TRBD1; CDR3 DNA: TGTGCCAGCCGGGACAGACAAAGACATAGCAATCAGCCCCAGCATTTT; CDR3 protein: CASRDRQRHSNQPQHF
clone size: -; V gene: TRBV30; J gene: TRBJ2-7; D gene: -; CDR3 DNA: TGTGCCTGGAGTGTACTGGTATCCTACGAGCAGTACTTC; CDR3 protein: CAWSVLVSYEQYF
clone size: -; V gene: TRBV29-1; J gene: TRBJ2-7; D gene: TRBD1; CDR3 DNA: TGCAGCGTTGAAGATATGGGGCTTCCCGGGACAGGTTCCTACGAGCAGTACTTC; CDR3 protein: CSVEDMGLPGTGSYEQYF
clone size: -; V gene: TRBV5-4; J gene: TRBJ1-1; D gene: TRBD1; CDR3 DNA: TGTGCCAGCAGCCCTAACAGGGGGCCGAACACTGAAGCTTTCTTT; CDR3 protein: CASSPNRGPNTEAFF
clone size: -; V gene: TRBV4-1; J gene: TRBJ1-2; D gene: -; CDR3 DNA: TGCGCCAGCAGCCCCGCTGGACAGAACTATGGCTACACCTTC; CDR3 protein: CASSPAGQNYGYTF
clone size: -; V gene: TRBV20-1; J gene: TRBJ1-2; D gene: -; CDR3 DNA: TGCCGAACTAGGGAGGGATCTGGCTACACCTTC; CDR3 protein: CRTREGSGYTF
clone size: once; V gene: TRBV7-8; J gene: TRBJ1-1; D gene: -; CDR3 DNA: TGTGCCAGCAGCTTACTTTCTGCGGGGGGCACTGAAGCTTTCTTT; CDR3 protein: CASSLLSAGGTEAFF
clone size: -; V gene: TRBV10-3; J gene: TRBJ1-1; D gene: TRBD1; CDR3 DNA: TGTGCCATTCAACAGGGGGCTTACACTGAAGCTTTCTTT; CDR3 protein: CAIQQGAYTEAFF
clone size: -; V gene: TRBV5-1; J gene: TRBJ2-1; D gene: TRBD2; CDR3 DNA: TGCGCCAGCAGCGAGGCGGGGGGGAGGTACAATGAGCAGTTCTTC; CDR3 protein: CASSEAGGRYNEQFF
clone size: -; V gene: TRBV6-1; J gene: TRBJ2-5; D gene: -; CDR3 DNA: TGTGCCAGCAGTGAATTTACGAGGGAGACCCAGTACTTC; CDR3 protein: CASSEFTRETQYF
clone size: -; V gene: TRBV7-2; J gene: TRBJ2-3; D gene: TRBD1; CDR3 DNA: TGTGCCAGCAGCAGTGACAGGGTCTCGGATACGCAGTATTTT; CDR3 protein: CASSSDRVSDTQYF
clone size: -; V gene: TRBV4-2; J gene: TRBJ1-1; D gene: TRBD1; CDR3 DNA: TGTGCCAGCAGCCAAGATGAACAGGGGGGCACTGAAGCTTTCTTT; CDR3 protein: CASSQDEQGGTEAFF
clone size: -; V gene: TRBV18; J gene: TRBJ1-3; D gene: TRBD1; CDR3 DNA: TGTGCCAGCTCACCGGTGGGACAGGCGGGAAAAGGAAACACCATATATTTT; CDR3 protein: CASSPVGQAGKGNTIYF
clone size: once; V gene: TRBV19; J gene: TRBJ2-7; D gene: -; CDR3 DNA: TGTGCCAGTAGTATAGCGCTAGCTGGCTACGAGCAGTACTTC; CDR3 protein: CASSIALAGYEQYF
clone size: -; V gene: TRBV29-1; J gene: TRBJ2-1; D gene: TRBD1; CDR3 DNA: TGCAGCGCCTTACCGGGACAGGGTATTTCCTACAATGAGCAGTTCTTC; CDR3 protein: CSALPGQGISYNEQFF
clone size: -; V gene: TRBV10-3; J gene: TRBJ1-1; D gene: -; CDR3 DNA: TGTGCCATCAAAGGGTCAGGGGCGTCCACTGAAGCTTTCTTT; CDR3 protein: CAIKGSGASTEAFF
clone size: -; V gene: TRBV9; J gene: TRBJ2-1; D gene: TRBD2; CDR3 DNA: TGTGCCAGCAGCGTAAGTAGCGGGGAGGATGAGCAGTTCTTC; CDR3 protein: CASSVSSGEDEQFF
clone size: -; V gene: TRBV5-5; J gene: TRBJ1-2; D gene: -; CDR3 DNA: TGTGCCAGCAGCCTGCTTACGACCGGGGGCTACACCTTC; CDR3 protein: CASSLLTTGGYTF
clone size: -; V gene: TRBV5-4; J gene: TRBJ2-7; D gene: -; CDR3 DNA: TGTGCCAGCAGCTATAGGCAAACGGGCTCCTACGAGCAGTACTTC; CDR3 protein: CASSYRQTGSYEQYF
clone size: few; V gene: TRBV5-1; J gene: TRBJ2-7; D gene: TRBD1; CDR3 DNA: TGCGCCAGCAGCTTGGGCCCCGGACAGGGGTCCTACGAGCAGTACTTC; CDR3 protein: CASSLGPGQGSYEQYF
clone size: once; V gene: TRBV28; J gene: TRBJ2-7; D gene: TRBD1; CDR3 DNA: TGTGCCAGCACCGCCGGGACAGCCTACGAGCAGTACTTC; CDR3 protein: CASTAGTAYEQYF
clone size: -; V gene: TRBV30; J gene: TRBJ2-7; D gene: -; CDR3 DNA: TGTGCCTGGAGCCGAATACAGGGTATCTACGAGCAGTACTTC; CDR3 protein: CAWSRIQGIYEQYF
clone size: -; V gene: TRBV5-5; J gene: TRBJ2-6; D gene: -; CDR3 DNA: TGTGCCAGCAGCTTCGGAAGGGGCTCTGGGGCCAACGTCCTGACTTTC; CDR3 protein: CASSFGRGSGANVLTF
clone size: -; V gene: TRBV28; J gene: TRBJ1-2; D gene: TRBD1; CDR3 DNA: TGTGCCAGCAGTCCGACCCCTCCGGGACAGGGGGCCCTGCCGCACAACTATGGCTACACCTTC; CDR3 protein: CASSPTPPGQGALPHNYGYTF
clone size: few; V gene: TRBV4-1; J gene: TRBJ2-7; D gene: -; CDR3 DNA: TGCGCCAGCAGCCAGGGCTTTGGCTACGAGCAGTACTTC; CDR3 protein: CASSQGFGYEQYF
clone size: once; V gene: TRBV9; J gene: TRBJ1-4; D gene: -; CDR3 DNA: TGTGCCAGCAGCGTAGGGCCGGGGGGCGAAAAACTGTTTTTT; CDR3 protein: CASSVGPGGEKLFF
clone size: -; V gene: TRBV28; J gene: TRBJ1-5; D gene: TRBD1; CDR3 DNA: TGTGCCAGCAGTTTCGGACAGGGAGGCCAGCCCCAGCATTTT; CDR3 protein: CASSFGQGGQPQHF
clone size: -; V gene: TRBV4-3; J gene: TRBJ2-7; D gene: TRBD1; CDR3 DNA: TGCGCCAGCAGCCAGCTACAGGGGGCCCCCTACGAGCAGTACTTC; CDR3 protein: CASSQLQGAPYEQYF
clone size: -; V gene: TRBV11-2; J gene: TRBJ2-7; D gene: TRBD1; CDR3 DNA: TGTGCCAGCAGCTTATCCCCGGGACAGGACTACGAGCAGTACTTC; CDR3 protein: CASSLSPGQDYEQYF
clone size: -; V gene: TRBV6-5; J gene: TRBJ2-7; D gene: -; CDR3 DNA: TGTGCCAGCAGTTACTCGATGGGCCCAACCTACGAGCAGTACTTC; CDR3 protein: CASSYSMGPTYEQYF
clone size: -; V gene: TRBV29-1; J gene: TRBJ1-1; D gene: -; CDR3 DNA: TGTAGCGCCTCGGACTTCACTGAAGCTTTCTTT; CDR3 protein: CSASDFTEAFF
clone size: -; V gene: TRBV4-3; J gene: TRBJ2-7; D gene: TRBD1; CDR3 DNA: TGCGCCAGCAGCCAAGGAGCAGGGGGCTCGTACGAGCAGTACTTC; CDR3 protein: CASSQGAGGSYEQYF
clone size: -; V gene: TRBV30; J gene: TRBJ2-7; D gene: TRBD1; CDR3 DNA: TGTGCCTGGAGTGTATGGGACAGGCCCTACGAGCAGTACTTC; CDR3 protein: CAWSVWDRPYEQYF
clone size: -; V gene: TRBV5-1; J gene: TRBJ2-1; D gene: -; CDR3 DNA: TGCGCCAGCAGCTTGGTCCTAGGTAATGAGCAGTTCTTC; CDR3 protein: CASSLVLGNEQFF
clone size: -; V gene: TRBV6-5; J gene: TRBJ1-5; D gene: -; CDR3 DNA: TGTGCCAGCACCCCCGTTCGGGGGGAGCCCCAGCATTTT; CDR3 protein: CASTPVRGEPQHF
clone size: -; V gene: TRBV4-3; J gene: TRBJ1-6; D gene: -; CDR3 DNA: TGCGCCAGCAGCCAAGCCCTATGGCAGGGAAGGGATTCACCCCTCCACTTT; CDR3 protein: CASSQALWQGRDSPLHF
clone size: -; V gene: TRBV29-1; J gene: TRBJ2-5; D gene: -; CDR3 DNA: TGCAGCGCCGCCCCGCAGCAAGAGACCCAGTACTTC; CDR3 protein: CSAAPQQETQYF